These 27 T cell receptor beta chains were sequenced from one sample in a study of cytomegalovirus exposure and HLA in healthy donors. PCR amplification relied on 60 Vbeta primers (plus 13 Jbeta primers). The assay was immunoSEQ multiplex PCR, and TCRdb's table has in-frame clones only and misses some. Among about 130,000 clones listed, 17% were seen once. Material: PBMCs. These receptors were taken from a female donor in good health and CMV-seropositive.

This rearrangement joins TRBV28 to TRBJ1-4; TRBD1 is a possible D gene (6 bases). This CDR3 is built from 15 residues. CDR1 is MDHEN, CDR2 SYDVKM, per germline. V lost 4 bases and J lost 8, with 17 bases in between. The CDR3 loop reads CASSSGGRGGEKLFF. Written as DNA, the CDR3 is TGTGCCAGCAGTTCGGGGGGGCGAGGGGGAGAAAAACTGTTTTTT.

This chain's CDR3 is CASSQGGGPFSGNTIYF. CDR3 nucleotides: TGTGCCAGCAGCCAAGGAGGGGGCCCCTTCTCTGGAAACACCATATATTTT. This chain uses TRBV9 with TRBJ1-3; 7 positions match TRBD1. Germline CDR1 SGDLS, CDR2 YYNGEE. V dropped 4 bases and J dropped 0; count of bases not matched to a gene: 10. This CDR3 is built from 17 residues.

This clone was observed a handful of times. The rearrangement uses TRBV27 and TRBJ2-7; 7 nucleotides align to TRBD2. The CDR3 has 17 residues. Germline assignment: CDR1 MNHEY and CDR2 SMNVEV (reference sequence). V shed 4 bases and J 2 bases; nucleotides not matched to a gene: 14. The CDR3 sequence: CASSSVGGPNFPYEQYF. CDR3 nucleotide sequence: TGTGCCAGCAGTTCAGTGGGAGGGCCTAACTTCCCCTACGAGCAGTACTTC.

This clone has more than one count but fewer than ten. The chain recombines TRBV5-1 with TRBJ1-3; D is undetermined. The CDR3 sequence is 14 residues long. Germline CDR1 reads SGHRS; CDR2 reads YFSETQ. V lost 0 bases and J lost 0, with 4 bases in between. This CDR3 reads CASSLGSSGNTIYF. DNA for the CDR3: TGCGCCAGCAGCTTGGGCAGCTCTGGAAACACCATATATTTT.

The chain is built from TRBV4-1 and TRBJ1-2, with D uncertain. There are 13 residues in the CDR3. The V end was cut by 2 bases, the J end by 4 bases, with 8 bases between. CDR1 is MGHRA, CDR2 YSYEKL, per germline. The CDR3 sequence is CASSQHGGYGYTF. DNA for the CDR3: TGCGCCAGCAGCCAACACGGCGGCTATGGCTACACCTTC.

V is TRBV7-6 and J is TRBJ2-5, with 7 bases that match TRBD1. The CDR3 totals 14 residues. CDR1 SGHVS and CDR2 FNYEAQ come from the germline V gene. V gave up 5 bases and J gave up 5 bases; unmatched junction bases: 8. The CDR3 nucleotides are TGTGCCAGCAGCCTCGGGACAGCGTGGGAGACCCAGTACTTC. Translated, it gives CASSLGTAWETQYF.

This chain connects TRBV30 to TRBJ2-1; 9 bases are shared with TRBD1. Trimming at V came to 3 bases and at J to 7 bases, leaving 13 bases not matched to a gene. This CDR3 has 16 amino acids. Germline lookup yields CDR1 GTSNPN and CDR2 SVGIG (reference sequence). CDR3 protein: CAWSLHSGTGMNEQFF. The DNA for the CDR3 is TGTGCCTGGAGCTTACATTCCGGGACAGGGATGAATGAGCAGTTCTTC.

This clone has only a few counts. The V gene is TRBV28, the J gene TRBJ2-1, with D possibly being TRBD2 (5 bases). The V and J ends lost 6 bases and 12 bases respectively, with 12 bases between them. Germline lookup yields CDR1 MDHEN and CDR2 SYDVKM. The CDR3 is made up of 11 amino acids. CDR3 sequence reads: CASRTLARQFF. The CDR3 DNA reads TGTGCCAGCAGAACTCTAGCCAGGCAGTTCTTC.

The CDR3 DNA sequence: TGCGCCAGCAGCCAGGGCACCGGTGAAGCTTTCTTT. This encodes CASSQGTGEAFF. The rearrangement links TRBV4-3 to TRBJ1-1, with D hard to call. The CDR3 spans 12 residues. V shed 3 bases and J shed 7 bases, with 9 bases lying between them. Germline values: CDR1 LGHNA, CDR2 YSLEER.

The rearrangement links TRBV4-1 to TRBJ1-5; 10 bases align to TRBD1. Per germline, CDR1 MGHRA and CDR2 YSYEKL. V shed 4 bases, J shed 4 bases, and the junction held 7 bases outside the gene matches. The CDR3 has 16 amino acids. CDR3 bases: TGCGCCAGCAGCCGTCTCGGACAGGGGGGGAATCAGCCCCAGCATTTT. Protein product: CASSRLGQGGNQPQHF.

This clone turned up a few times. CDR3 sequence: CASSLADWASGDTDTQYF. CDR3 bases: TGTGCCAGCAGCTTAGCGGATTGGGCTAGCGGGGACACAGATACGCAGTATTTT. V gene TRBV7-9 combines with J gene TRBJ2-3, with 9 bases identical to TRBD2. The CDR3 consists of 18 residues. V gave up 0 bases and J gave up 2 bases; unmatched junction bases: 9. From germline, CDR1 is SEHNR and CDR2 FQNEAQ (reference sequence).

This clone came up a few times. The chain carries TRBV2 and TRBJ1-1, with 7 bases identical to TRBD1. Looked up from germline, CDR1 is SNHLY and CDR2 is FYNNEI. V lost 5 bases, J lost 0 bases, and 3 bases stayed unmatched. The length of the CDR3 is 14 residues. The chain's CDR3 is CASSQDRLNTEAFF. DNA for the CDR3: TGTGCCAGCAGTCAGGACAGGCTGAACACTGAAGCTTTCTTT.

This clone has only a few counts. This chain links TRBV4-3 with TRBJ2-7; the match to TRBD1 covers 9 bases. CDR1 and CDR2 (germline): LGHNA, YSLEER. Losses at the gene ends were 4 bases for V and 1 base for J; bases not matched to a gene: 5. This CDR3 is 15 amino acids long. The CDR3 DNA sequence: TGCGCCAGCAGCCGTGGGACAGGGTCTTCCTACGAGCAGTACTTC. It encodes CASSRGTGSSYEQYF.

V is TRBV19 and J is TRBJ2-6; the match to TRBD1 covers 9 bases. The junction had 5 bases not matched to a gene; V was cut back by 5 bases and J by 3 bases. Germline CDR1 LNHDA, CDR2 SQIVND (reference sequence). CDR3 length: 16 residues. The chain's CDR3 is CASSGGQGNGANVLTF. DNA for the CDR3: TGTGCCAGTAGTGGTGGACAGGGGAATGGGGCCAACGTCCTGACTTTC.

The rearrangement links TRBV11-2 to TRBJ1-4; TRBD1 is a possible D gene (5 bases). V was cut by 4 bases and J by 8 bases, with 14 bases left in between. Per germline, CDR1 SGHAT and CDR2 FQNNGV. The CDR3 has 14 amino acids. The CDR3 DNA follows: TGTGCCAGCAGCTCCCGGGAGGGGATCGAAAAACTGTTTTTT. Protein sequence: CASSSREGIEKLFF.

The V call is TRBV7-9, the J call TRBJ1-1, with 9 bases identical to TRBD1. Per the germline V gene, CDR1 is SEHNR and CDR2 is FQNEAQ (reference sequence). V trimming: 5 bases; J trimming: 1 base; junction bases outside the gene matches: 5. This CDR3 is 15 amino acids long. DNA for the CDR3: TGTGCCAGCAGCCGCACAGGGGGCTGGAACACTGAAGCTTTCTTT. Protein product: CASSRTGGWNTEAFF.

This clone was found a few times. J is TRBJ2-5 and V is TRBV9, with D possibly matching TRBD2 (6 bases). The CDR3 runs to 15 residues. The V end was cut by 4 bases, the J end by 3 bases, with 16 bases between. Germline loops: CDR1 SGDLS, CDR2 YYNGEE. The CDR3 here is CASSTTGTPKETQYF. The DNA of the CDR3 is TGTGCCAGCAGCACTACCGGGACTCCCAAAGAGACCCAGTACTTC.

This clone has just a few counts. The V and J genes are TRBV5-1 and TRBJ1-4; no clear D gene. Trimming removed 3 bases from V and 6 bases from J, with 9 bases in between. Germline CDR1 and CDR2: SGHRS and YFSETQ. This CDR3 is 13 amino acids long. The CDR3 nucleotides are TGCGCCAGCAGCTCGAGCCCTTATGAAAAACTGTTTTTT. Translation: CASSSSPYEKLFF.

A few counts support this clone. The chain has TRBV7-9 and TRBJ2-7, with TRBD2 as a possible D gene (6 bases). The CDR3 is 14 amino acids. Trimming took off 5 bases at V and 3 bases at J, with 14 bases between the two ends. The germline V gene has CDR1 SEHNR and CDR2 FQNEAQ (reference sequence). CDR3 nucleotides: TGTGCCAGCAGCAAACCGGGAGCTGGCTACGAGCAGTACTTC. It specifies CASSKPGAGYEQYF.

To note about this clone: The same CDR3 arises from other DNA sequences in this sample as well. This chain links TRBV28 with TRBJ1-2, with D maybe TRBD1 (6 bases). CDR3 length equals 12 residues. The ends were cut back, 4 bases at V and 5 bases at J, with 8 bases in the middle. Per the germline V gene, CDR1 is MDHEN and CDR2 is SYDVKM. DNA for the CDR3: TGTGCCAGCAGTTACAGGGAATATGGCTACACCTTC. Translation: CASSYREYGYTF.

This clone occurred a few times. DNA of the CDR3: TGTGCCAGCAGTCCCGGACAGGGGGCGATACCCCTCTACGAGCAGTACTTC. This encodes CASSPGQGAIPLYEQYF. The chain is built from TRBV5-6 and TRBJ2-7; TRBD1 matches at 11 bases. Germline V gives CDR1 SGHDT, CDR2 YYEEEE. With 5 bases clipped from V and 3 bases from J, the junction kept 13 bases outside the gene matches. The CDR3 contains 17 residues.

The gene calls are TRBV5-4 and TRBJ1-2, with D perhaps matching TRBD1 (5 bases). The CDR3 totals 14 residues. Trimming left V 1 base short and J 4 bases short, with 11 bases between. CDR1 and CDR2 from the germline V gene are SGHNT and YYREEE (reference sequence). This CDR3 is CASSLQQEPYGYTF. CDR3 coding DNA: TGTGCCAGCAGCTTGCAACAGGAGCCCTATGGCTACACCTTC. The full variable domain, completed using reference TRBV5-4 and TRBJ1-2, is ETGVTQSPTHLIKTRGQQVTLRCSSQSGHNTVSWYQQALGQGPQFIFQYYREEENGRGNFPPRFSGLQFPNYSSELNVNALELDDSALYLCASSLQQEPYGYTFGSGTRLTVV.

The J gene is TRBJ2-2, the V gene TRBV7-2; TRBD2 matches at 14 bases. The CDR3 spans 17 residues. J was trimmed by 6 bases and V by 4 bases; bases with no gene match: 7. CDR1 and CDR2 (germline): SGHTA, FQGNSA. The CDR3 region has the DNA TGTGCCAGCAGCTACGGACTAGCGGGGGGCCGAGCCGGGGAGCTGTTTTTT. Protein: CASSYGLAGGRAGELFF.

This clone showed up just a few times. The chain links TRBV10-1 to TRBJ1-5; the D gene is possibly TRBD1 (5 bases). The CDR3 covers 14 residues. Trimming left V 4 bases short and J 1 base short, with 8 bases between. The V gene's germline CDR1 is WNHNN and CDR2 SYGVQD (reference sequence). CDR3 region: CASSGQKSNQPQHF. CDR3 DNA sequence: TGCGCCAGCAGTGGACAGAAGAGCAATCAGCCCCAGCATTTT.

This clone occurred many times. This chain links TRBV14 with TRBJ1-3; 9 bases align to TRBD1. This CDR3 contains 15 residues. Trimming cost V 8 bases and J 3 bases; bases outside gene matches: 8. The V gene's germline CDR1 is SGHDN and CDR2 FVKESK. The CDR3 bases are TGTGCCAGCGCCCCCGGGACAGGGTTTGGAAACACCATATATTTT. This gives the protein CASAPGTGFGNTIYF.

The rearrangement uses TRBV7-6 and TRBJ2-3; 15 bases match TRBD2. Trimming at V came to 4 bases and at J to 4 bases, leaving 6 bases not matched to a gene. The CDR3 totals 17 residues. Germline V gene sequence: CDR1 SGHVS, CDR2 FNYEAQ. The chain's CDR3 is CASSSGLAGGLADTQYF. Here the CDR3 DNA reads TGTGCCAGCAGCTCAGGACTAGCGGGAGGGCTTGCAGATACGCAGTATTTT.

The chain carries TRBV6-1 and TRBJ2-7; no clear D gene. Per the germline V gene, CDR1 is MNHNS and CDR2 is SASEGT. Trimming left V 3 bases short and J 2 bases short, with 8 bases between. The CDR3 runs 13 residues. CDR3 residues: CASSDTSPYEQYF. Written as DNA, the CDR3 is TGTGCCAGCAGTGACACTTCTCCCTACGAGCAGTACTTC.